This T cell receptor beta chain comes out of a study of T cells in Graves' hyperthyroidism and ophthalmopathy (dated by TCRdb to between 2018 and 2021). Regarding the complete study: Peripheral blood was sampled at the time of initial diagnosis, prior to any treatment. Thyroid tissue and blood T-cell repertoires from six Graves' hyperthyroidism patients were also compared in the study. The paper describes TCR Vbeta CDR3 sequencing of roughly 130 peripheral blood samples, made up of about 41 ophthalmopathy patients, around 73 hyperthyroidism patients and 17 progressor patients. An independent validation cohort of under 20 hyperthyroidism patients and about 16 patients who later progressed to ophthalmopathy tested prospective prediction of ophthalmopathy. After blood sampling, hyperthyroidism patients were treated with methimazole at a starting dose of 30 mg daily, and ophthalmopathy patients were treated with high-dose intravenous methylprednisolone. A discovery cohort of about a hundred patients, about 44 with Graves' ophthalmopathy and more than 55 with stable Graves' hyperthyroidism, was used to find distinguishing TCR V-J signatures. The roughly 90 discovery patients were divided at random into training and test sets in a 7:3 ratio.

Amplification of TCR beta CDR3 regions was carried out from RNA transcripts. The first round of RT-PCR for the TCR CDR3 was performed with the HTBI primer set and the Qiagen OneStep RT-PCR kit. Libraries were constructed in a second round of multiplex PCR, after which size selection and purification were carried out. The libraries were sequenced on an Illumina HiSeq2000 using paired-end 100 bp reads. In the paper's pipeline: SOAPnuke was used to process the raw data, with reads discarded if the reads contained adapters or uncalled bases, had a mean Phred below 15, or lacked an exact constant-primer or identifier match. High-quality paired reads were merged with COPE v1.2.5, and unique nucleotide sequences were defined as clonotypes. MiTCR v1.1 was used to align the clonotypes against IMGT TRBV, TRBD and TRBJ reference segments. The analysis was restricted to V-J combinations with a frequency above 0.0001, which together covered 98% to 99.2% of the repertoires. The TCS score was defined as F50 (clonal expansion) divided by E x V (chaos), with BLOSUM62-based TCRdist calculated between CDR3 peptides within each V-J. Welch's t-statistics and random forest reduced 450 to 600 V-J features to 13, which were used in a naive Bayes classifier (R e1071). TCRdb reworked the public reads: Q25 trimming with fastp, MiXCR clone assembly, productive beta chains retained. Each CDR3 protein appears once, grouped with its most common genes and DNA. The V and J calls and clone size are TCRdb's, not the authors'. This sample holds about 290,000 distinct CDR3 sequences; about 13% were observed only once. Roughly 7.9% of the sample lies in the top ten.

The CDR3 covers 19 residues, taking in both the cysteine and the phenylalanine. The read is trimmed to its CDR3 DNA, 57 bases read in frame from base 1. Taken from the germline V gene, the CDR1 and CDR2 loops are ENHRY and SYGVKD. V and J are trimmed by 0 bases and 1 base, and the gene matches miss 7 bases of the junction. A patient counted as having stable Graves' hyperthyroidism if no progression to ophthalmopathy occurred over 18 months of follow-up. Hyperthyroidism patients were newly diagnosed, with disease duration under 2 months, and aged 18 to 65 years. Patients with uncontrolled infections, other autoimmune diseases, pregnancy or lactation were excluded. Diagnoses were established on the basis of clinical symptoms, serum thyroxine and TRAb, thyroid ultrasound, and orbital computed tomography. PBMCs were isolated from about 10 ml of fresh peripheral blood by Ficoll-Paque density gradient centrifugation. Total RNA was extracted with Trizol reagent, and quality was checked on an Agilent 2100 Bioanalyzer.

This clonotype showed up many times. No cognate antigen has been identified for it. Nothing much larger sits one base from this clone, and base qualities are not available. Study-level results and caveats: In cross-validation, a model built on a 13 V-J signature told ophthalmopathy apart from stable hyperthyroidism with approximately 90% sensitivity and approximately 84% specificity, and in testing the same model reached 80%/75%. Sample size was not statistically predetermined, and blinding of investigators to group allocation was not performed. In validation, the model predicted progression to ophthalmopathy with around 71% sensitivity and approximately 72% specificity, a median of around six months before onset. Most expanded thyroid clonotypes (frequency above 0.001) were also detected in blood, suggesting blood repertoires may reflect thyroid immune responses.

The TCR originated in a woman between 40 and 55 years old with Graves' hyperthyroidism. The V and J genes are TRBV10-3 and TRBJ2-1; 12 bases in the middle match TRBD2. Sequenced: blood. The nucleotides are TGTGCCATCAGTGAGTCAGGACTAGCGGGAACGGGGTCCTACAATGAGCAGTTCTTC. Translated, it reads CAISESGLAGTGSYNEQFF.